These T cell receptor beta chains were read from a single sample in a study of Graves' ophthalmopathy and Graves' hyperthyroidism. TCRdb independently ran MiXCR on the multiplex PCR reads; one entry per CDR3 protein. Of about 370,000 distinct CDR3 sequences listed, around 18% are singletons. The material sequenced was peripheral blood. All receptors derive from a young woman with Graves' ophthalmopathy. Both conserved end residues are part of each CDR3. The D gene is left open where the match is weak. A row's size may be missing; if present it is once, few, many or a size class.

d_call j_call v_call clone_size cdr3_aa cdr3_nt
TRBD1 TRBJ2-2 TRBV6-1 many CASRGQGSTGELFF TGTGCCAGCCGTGGACAGGGTAGCACCGGGGAGCTGTTTTTT
. TRBJ2-5 TRBV4-1 many CASAGAGSQETQYF TGCGCCAGCGCCGGGGCAGGGTCCCAAGAGACCCAGTACTTC
. TRBJ2-7 TRBV28 many CATFSNPRYEQYF TGTGCCACTTTCTCAAACCCCCGGTACGAGCAGTACTTC
. TRBJ1-2 TRBV6-5 many CASSSTGNYGYTF TGTGCCAGCAGTTCGACAGGAAACTATGGCTACACCTTC
. TRBJ2-5 TRBV6-5 many CASRGGWTETQYF TGTGCCAGCAGAGGGGGGTGGACGGAGACCCAGTACTTC
TRBD2 TRBJ2-5 TRBV15 many CATSTASSGRETQYF TGTGCCACCAGCACCGCGAGTAGCGGGAGGGAGACCCAGTACTTC
. TRBJ1-1 TRBV12-3/TRBV12-4 once CASSFRERGWVTEAFF TGTGCCAGCAGTTTTAGGGAGAGAGGGTGGGTTACTGAAGCTTTCTTT
. TRBJ1-1 TRBV11-2 once CASSLWVREGGTEAFF TGTGCCAGCAGCTTATGGGTGAGGGAAGGGGGCACTGAAGCTTTCTTT
. TRBJ1-6 TRBV12-3/TRBV12-4 many CASSYSWQTNSPLHF TGTGCCAGCAGTTATTCTTGGCAGACAAATTCACCCCTCCACTTT
. TRBJ1-2 TRBV7-2 many CASSLWEVVGYGYTF TGTGCCAGCAGCTTATGGGAGGTCGTGGGCTATGGCTACACCTTC
TRBD1 TRBJ1-1 TRBV30 many CAWSRGGVTEAFF TGTGCCTGGAGTCGAGGGGGCGTGACTGAAGCTTTCTTT
. TRBJ2-2 TRBV6-2/TRBV6-3 many CASSYEPGSGKTNTGELFF TGTGCCAGCAGTTACGAGCCGGGATCCGGGAAGACTAACACCGGGGAGCTGTTTTTT
TRBD1 TRBJ2-7 TRBV11-1 . CASSLDPGQGGYEQYF TGTGCCAGCAGCTTAGACCCGGGACAGGGGGGCTACGAGCAGTACTTC
. TRBJ1-1 TRBV28 many CASSLGHRVFTEAFF TGTGCCAGCAGTTTAGGGCACAGGGTTTTCACTGAAGCTTTCTTT
. TRBJ1-1 TRBV4-2 many CASSQDSRGFTEAFF TGTGCCAGCAGCCAAGATTCGCGGGGATTCACTGAAGCTTTCTTT
TRBD1 TRBJ2-7 TRBV29-1 many CSVEDRGTGVYEQYF TGCAGCGTTGAAGATCGAGGGACAGGGGTATACGAGCAGTACTTC
. TRBJ1-2 TRBV7-2 many CASSLKGDGYTF TGTGCCAGCAGCTTAAAGGGGGATGGCTACACCTTC
TRBD2 TRBJ2-7 TRBV6-2/TRBV6-3 . CASSYSTLAGGEKYF TGTGCCAGCAGTTACTCGACGCTAGCGGGGGGCGAGAAGTACTTC
. TRBJ1-5 TRBV12-3/TRBV12-4 many CASSLEDIGQPQHF TGTGCCAGCAGTTTAGAGGATATTGGACAGCCCCAGCATTTT
. TRBJ2-7 TRBV4-2 . CASSPRWGQGTYEQYF TGTGCCAGCAGCCCCCGATGGGGTCAGGGGACCTACGAGCAGTACTTC
. TRBJ1-1 TRBV7-2 many CASSSRGPDTEAFF TGTGCCAGCAGCTCACGGGGGCCGGACACTGAAGCTTTCTTT
. TRBJ2-7 TRBV7-9 many CASSFLGTEQYF TGTGCCAGCAGCTTTTTAGGTACCGAGCAGTACTTC
. TRBJ1-6 TRBV12-3/TRBV12-4 . CASRMTPGGSPLHF TGTGCCAGCAGGATGACTCCTGGGGGTTCACCCCTCCACTTT
TRBD1 TRBJ2-7 TRBV24-1 many CATSVGQGYEQYF TGTGCCACCAGTGTCGGACAGGGGTACGAGCAGTACTTC
. TRBJ2-7 TRBV12-3/TRBV12-4 once CASRPPRGNLYEQYF TGTGCCAGCAGACCCCCTCGAGGCAACCTTTACGAGCAGTACTTC